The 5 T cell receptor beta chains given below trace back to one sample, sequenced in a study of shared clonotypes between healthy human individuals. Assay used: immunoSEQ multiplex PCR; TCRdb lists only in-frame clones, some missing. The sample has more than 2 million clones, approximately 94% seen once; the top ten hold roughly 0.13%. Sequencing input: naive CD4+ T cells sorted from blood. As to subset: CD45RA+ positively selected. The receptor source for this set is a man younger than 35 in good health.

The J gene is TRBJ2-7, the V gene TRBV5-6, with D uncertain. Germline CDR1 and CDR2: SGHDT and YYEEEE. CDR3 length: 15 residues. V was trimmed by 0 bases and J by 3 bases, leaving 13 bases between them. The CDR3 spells CASSLGWAGFYEQYF. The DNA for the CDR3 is TGTGCCAGCAGCTTGGGATGGGCTGGTTTCTACGAGCAGTACTTC.

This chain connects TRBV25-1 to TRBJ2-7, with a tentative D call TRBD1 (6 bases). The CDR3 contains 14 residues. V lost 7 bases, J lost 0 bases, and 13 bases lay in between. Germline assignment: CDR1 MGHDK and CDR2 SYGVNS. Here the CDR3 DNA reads TGTGCCAGCATCGGGACATCCTCCTCCTACGAGCAGTACTTC. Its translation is CASIGTSSSYEQYF.

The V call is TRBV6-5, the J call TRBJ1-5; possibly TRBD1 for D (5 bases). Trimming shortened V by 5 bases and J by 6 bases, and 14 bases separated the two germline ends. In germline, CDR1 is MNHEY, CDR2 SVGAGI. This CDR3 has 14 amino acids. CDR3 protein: CASSPRGGGQPQHF. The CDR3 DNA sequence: TGTGCCAGCAGTCCACGGGGTGGGGGTCAGCCCCAGCATTTT.

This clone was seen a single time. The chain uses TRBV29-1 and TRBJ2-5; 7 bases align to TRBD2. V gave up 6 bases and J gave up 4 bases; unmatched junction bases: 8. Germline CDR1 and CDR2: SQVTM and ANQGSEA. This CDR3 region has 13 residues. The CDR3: CSVRKGLVETQYF. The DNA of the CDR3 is TGCAGCGTCAGAAAAGGACTAGTAGAGACCCAGTACTTC.

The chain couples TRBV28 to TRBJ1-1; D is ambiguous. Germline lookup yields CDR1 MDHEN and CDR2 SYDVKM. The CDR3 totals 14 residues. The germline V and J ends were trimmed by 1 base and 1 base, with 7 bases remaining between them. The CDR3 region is CASSLFARNTEAFF. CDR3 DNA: TGTGCCAGCAGTTTATTTGCCAGGAACACTGAAGCTTTCTTT.